Presented here are 30 T cell receptor beta chains from one specimen sequenced in a study of graft-versus-host responses after intestinal transplantation. TCRdb's copy holds only in-frame clones and misses some; the assay was immunoSEQ multiplex PCR. The profile shows over 75,000 clones, about 87% of them singletons. These receptors are not linked to any known antigen. The sample was unstimulated CD4+ T cells sorted from spleen or lymph node cells, taken before transplant. Receptor source: a human donor who was the organ donor for an intestinal transplant.

The chain joins TRBV10-1 to TRBJ2-7, with 8 bases aligning to TRBD2. The ends lost 0 bases at V and 2 bases at J; junction bases unmatched: 3. The CDR3 covers 15 residues. The germline V gene encodes CDR1 WNHNN and CDR2 SYGVQD (reference sequence). The chain's CDR3 is CASSESPGGAYEQYF. The CDR3 DNA is TGCGCCAGCAGTGAGTCGCCGGGGGGGGCCTACGAGCAGTACTTC.

This rearrangement joins TRBV18 to TRBJ1-4, with TRBD1 matching 9 bases. J lost 7 bases, V lost 6 bases, and 6 bases had no gene match. Germline-derived CDR1 and CDR2 are KGHSH and LQKENI. The CDR3 extends over 14 amino acids. The CDR3 loop reads CASSPGTGPEKLFF. CDR3 DNA sequence: TGTGCCAGCTCGCCCGGGACAGGGCCTGAAAAACTGTTTTTT.

CDR3 region: CAWGKVAGGRETQYF. The CDR3 nucleotides are TGTGCCTGGGGAAAGGTAGCGGGGGGACGAGAGACCCAGTACTTC. The rearrangement uses TRBV30 and TRBJ2-5; 10 nucleotides match TRBD2. Germline lookup yields CDR1 GTSNPN and CDR2 SVGIG (reference sequence). This CDR3 contains 15 residues. V lost 5 bases to trimming and J lost 4 bases; unmatched junction nucleotides: 10.

J is TRBJ1-6 and V is TRBV7-2; the D gene is possibly TRBD1 (6 bases). Trimming pared 0 bases from V and 7 bases from J, leaving 13 bases between. CDR1 and CDR2 from the germline V gene are SGHTA and FQGNSA. This CDR3 is 16 amino acids long. The CDR3 coding sequence is TGTGCCAGCAGCTTAGCCACGGCAGGGGCGAATTCACCCCTCCACTTT. This gives the protein CASSLATAGANSPLHF. The variable domain in full, with the rest retrieved from reference TRBV7-2 and TRBJ1-6, is GAGVSQSPSNKVTEKGKDVELRCDPISGHTALYWYRQSLGQGLEFLIYFQGNSAPDKSGLPSDRFSAERTGGSVSTLTIQRTQQEDSAVYLCASSLATAGANSPLHFGNGTRLTVT.

The V and J genes are TRBV4-2 and TRBJ2-3; TRBD2 might be the D (6 bases). The V gene's germline CDR1 is LGHNA and CDR2 YNFKEQ. The CDR3 covers 16 residues. V lost 5 bases, J lost 3 bases, and 18 bases lay in between. CDR3 in DNA: TGTGCCAGCAGCAAAGCCGGGAGTGGAAGAACAGATACGCAGTATTTT. It yields the protein CASSKAGSGRTDTQYF.

The CDR3 loop is CASSPGQMRADTQYF. CDR3 bases: TGTGCCAGCAGCCCGGGACAGATGAGGGCAGATACGCAGTATTTT. The chain has TRBV11-3 and TRBJ2-3, with 7 bases aligning to TRBD1. The germline V gene encodes CDR1 SGHNT and CDR2 YENEEA. The CDR3 spans 15 residues. Trimming at V came to 5 bases and at J to 4 bases, leaving 9 bases not matched to a gene. Drawing the rest from reference TRBV11-3 and TRBJ2-3, the complete variable domain is EAGVVQSPRYKIIEKKQPVAFWCNPISGHNTLYWYLQNLGQGPELLIRYENEEAVDDSQLPKDRFSAERLKGVDSTLKIQPAELGDSAVYLCASSPGQMRADTQYFGPGTRLTVL.

The V and J genes are TRBV15 and TRBJ1-2; D unresolved. Germline V lookup: CDR1 LNHNV, CDR2 YYDKDF (reference sequence). V was clipped by 1 base and J by 2 bases, with 5 bases between them. The CDR3 loop spans 13 amino acids. CDR3 amino acids: CATSRAGNYGYTF. DNA of the CDR3: TGTGCCACCAGCAGAGCGGGGAACTATGGCTACACCTTC.

The V call is TRBV5-5, the J call TRBJ2-5; a weak D match, TRBD2 (6 bases). V lost 2 bases and J 5 bases, leaving 16 bases between the germline ends. The CDR3 totals 15 residues. CDR1 is SGHKS and CDR2 is YYEKEE in the germline V gene (reference sequence). CDR3: CASSFLAFPGETQYF. The DNA for the CDR3 is TGTGCCAGCAGCTTTCTAGCGTTCCCCGGGGAGACCCAGTACTTC. Together with reference TRBV5-5 and TRBJ2-5, the CDR3 gives the full variable domain: DAGVTQSPTHLIKTRGQQVTLRCSPISGHKSVSWYQQVLGQGPQFIFQYYEKEERGRGNFPDRFSARQFPNYSSELNVNALLLGDSALYLCASSFLAFPGETQYFGPGTRLLVL.

J is TRBJ2-7 and V is TRBV13; TRBD2 matches 12 bases. In germline, CDR1 is PRHDT, CDR2 FYEKMQ (reference sequence). Unmatched junction bases numbered 8, after V lost 5 bases and J lost 6 bases. The CDR3 spans 15 residues. The CDR3 sequence: CASSRASGGAGEQYF. The DNA for the CDR3 is TGTGCCAGCAGCCGCGCTAGCGGGGGGGCAGGCGAGCAGTACTTC.

This clone has more than one count but fewer than ten. The rearrangement links TRBV7-2 to TRBJ1-6; unclear D gene. Between the trimmed V and J ends, which lost 6 bases and 7 bases, there was a span of 13 bases. The CDR3 spans 14 residues. Germline loops: CDR1 SGHTA, CDR2 FQGNSA. The CDR3 protein is CASSPGWQNSPLHF. CDR3 DNA: TGTGCCAGCAGTCCGGGTTGGCAAAATTCACCCCTCCACTTT. The entire variable domain, with the rest obtained from reference TRBV7-2 and TRBJ1-6, is as follows: GAGVSQSPSNKVTEKGKDVELRCDPISGHTALYWYRQSLGQGLEFLIYFQGNSAPDKSGLPSDRFSAERTGGSVSTLTIQRTQQEDSAVYLCASSPGWQNSPLHFGNGTRLTVT.

J is TRBJ1-1 and V is TRBV6-4; 8 nucleotides line up with TRBD1. This CDR3 comprises 16 residues. In germline, CDR1 is MRHNA, CDR2 SNTAGT. After removal of 6 bases from V and 4 bases from J, the junction contained 13 bases not matched to a gene. The CDR3 DNA sequence: TGTGCCAGCAGACCCAGCGGACAGGGAGTCGCCACTGAAGCTTTCTTT. It translates to CASRPSGQGVATEAFF.

J is TRBJ2-2 and V is TRBV9, with D uncertain. V lost 0 bases and J lost 0, with 9 bases in between. CDR1 is SGDLS and CDR2 is YYNGEE in the germline V gene. The length of the CDR3 is 16 residues. CDR3 in DNA: TGTGCCAGCAGCGTAGATTTTACTCCGAACACCGGGGAGCTGTTTTTT. Its translation is CASSVDFTPNTGELFF.

The chain carries TRBV7-2 and TRBJ2-7, with D hard to call. V shed 4 bases and J shed 0 bases, with 19 bases lying between them. The CDR3 contains 17 residues. Germline CDR1 SGHTA, CDR2 FQGNSA. The CDR3 bases are TGTGCCAGCAGCTCTACGGATAGGCCAAGGAGCTCCTACGAGCAGTACTTC. This codes for CASSSTDRPRSSYEQYF.

The chain couples TRBV28 to TRBJ2-1, with a possible D match to TRBD2 (6 bases). The CDR3 consists of 15 residues. Germline V gene sequence: CDR1 MDHEN, CDR2 SYDVKM. V was trimmed by 7 bases and J by 5 bases, leaving 18 bases between them. In nucleotides, the CDR3 is TGTGCCAGCACCCTGGTACTAGCTAGAGACAATGAGCAGTTCTTC. It translates to CASTLVLARDNEQFF.

The chain is built from TRBV15 and TRBJ1-2; weak D call: TRBD1 (6 bases). There are 14 residues in the CDR3. CDR1 LNHNV and CDR2 YYDKDF come from the germline V gene (reference sequence). Trimming removed 3 bases from V and 4 bases from J, with 12 bases in between. The CDR3 here is CATSRDGQSYGYTF. CDR3 nucleotide sequence: TGTGCCACCAGCAGGGATGGACAGAGCTATGGCTACACCTTC. Full variable domain (rest looked up from reference TRBV15 and TRBJ1-2): DAMVIQNPRYQVTQFGKPVTLSCSQTLNHNVMYWYQQKSSQAPKLLFHYYDKDFNNEADTPDNFQSRRPNTSFCFLDIRSPGLGDTAMYLCATSRDGQSYGYTFGSGTRLTVV.

The rearrangement joins TRBV15 to TRBJ2-7; TRBD2 matches at 10 bases. Germline CDR1 is LNHNV and CDR2 is YYDKDF (reference sequence). J gave up 0 bases and V 1 base, and 3 bases lay outside the gene matches. The CDR3 extends over 16 amino acids. The CDR3 sequence is CATSRGAGGSSYEQYF. Here the CDR3 DNA reads TGTGCCACCAGCAGAGGAGCGGGGGGGAGCTCCTACGAGCAGTACTTC.

For the CDR3, the DNA is TGTGCCAGCAGCTTCTGGACAGGGGCGAACACCGGGGAGCTGTTTTTT. It encodes CASSFWTGANTGELFF. The rearrangement joins TRBV27 to TRBJ2-2; TRBD1 aligns across 9 bases. The J segment lost 0 bases and the V segment lost 6 bases, leaving 5 bases of the junction unmatched. This CDR3 contains 16 residues. Germline-derived CDR1 and CDR2 are MNHEY and SMNVEV (reference sequence).

The chain uses TRBV5-1 and TRBJ2-7, with D maybe TRBD1 (5 bases). This CDR3 comprises 12 residues. The V end was cut by 2 bases, the J end by 6 bases, with 9 bases between. From germline, CDR1 is SGHRS and CDR2 YFSETQ. The CDR3 DNA sequence: TGCGCCAGCAGCTTAGAAAGGGGCGAGCAGTACTTC. Translating gives CASSLERGEQYF.

This sequence joins TRBV7-3 and TRBJ2-7; 11 nucleotides agree with TRBD2. CDR1 SGHTA and CDR2 FQGTGA come from the germline V gene. V dropped 3 bases and J dropped 2; count of bases not matched to a gene: 3. This CDR3 comprises 15 residues. The CDR3 region is CASSLKLAGAYEQYF. The CDR3 DNA follows: TGTGCCAGCAGCTTGAAACTAGCGGGGGCCTACGAGCAGTACTTC.

The DNA of the CDR3 is TGTGCCGGACCGGTGGCGGGTTCCGAGCAGTACTTC. Amino acid sequence: CAGPVAGSEQYF. V usage is TRBV6-1 and J usage is TRBJ2-7; the D gene is possibly TRBD2 (5 bases). With 11 bases removed from V and 6 bases from J, the gap between germline ends came to 17 bases. The CDR3 loop spans 12 amino acids. Germline assignment: CDR1 MNHNS and CDR2 SASEGT.

This chain connects TRBV6-5 to TRBJ1-5, with D hard to call. Trimming cost V 6 bases and J 4 bases, with 13 bases left between them. Germline V gene sequence: CDR1 MNHEY, CDR2 SVGAGI. The CDR3 length is 14 residues. The chain's CDR3 is CASSRVPENQPQHF. CDR3 bases: TGTGCCAGCAGCCGGGTCCCCGAGAATCAGCCCCAGCATTTT.

The CDR3 is CASSPPGSGVSDTQYF. CDR3 coding DNA: TGTGCCAGCAGCCCCCCGGGTAGCGGGGTGTCAGATACGCAGTATTTT. This chain joins TRBV6-6 and TRBJ2-3; 8 bases are a match to TRBD2. The CDR3 has 16 residues. Germline CDR1 reads MNHNY; CDR2 reads SVGAGI (reference sequence). Trimming took 6 bases from V and 4 from J; bases not matched to a gene: 12.

This clone was recorded once. The chain couples TRBV11-3 to TRBJ1-1; D remains ambiguous. CDR1 is SGHNT, CDR2 YENEEA, per germline. Trimming removed 5 bases from V and 1 base from J, with 11 bases in between. The CDR3 covers 14 residues. The CDR3 here is CASSPGATNTEAFF. CDR3 sequence (DNA): TGTGCCAGCAGCCCGGGAGCTACGAACACTGAAGCTTTCTTT. Drawing the rest from reference TRBV11-3 and TRBJ1-1, the complete variable domain is EAGVVQSPRYKIIEKKQPVAFWCNPISGHNTLYWYLQNLGQGPELLIRYENEEAVDDSQLPKDRFSAERLKGVDSTLKIQPAELGDSAVYLCASSPGATNTEAFFGQGTRLTVV.

This sequence joins TRBV6-5 and TRBJ2-3; perhaps TRBD2 as D (7 bases). The CDR3 covers 14 residues. From germline, CDR1 is MNHEY and CDR2 SVGAGI. V gave up 9 bases and J gave up 6 bases, with 19 bases separating them. CDR3 sequence reads: CASRRAGARDTQYF. The DNA for the CDR3 is TGTGCCAGTCGAAGGGCGGGGGCGCGGGATACGCAGTATTTT.

The gene calls are TRBV1 and TRBJ2-1; the table's D call of TRBD1 was not tested on the DNA. TRBV1 is given as a pseudogene. The CDR3 consists of 15 residues. This CDR3 is CTSSLPGQPNNEQFF. CDR3 DNA sequence: TGCACCAGCAGCCTACCGGGACAGCCGAACAATGAGCAGTTCTTC.

The DNA of the CDR3 is TGCGCCAGCAGCCCAGGGTCCGCCTCCACTGAAGCTTTCTTT. This gives the protein CASSPGSASTEAFF. This chain connects TRBV5-1 to TRBJ1-1, with a tentative D call TRBD1 (5 bases). This CDR3 is 14 amino acids long. With 4 bases removed from V and 4 bases from J, the gap between germline ends came to 14 bases. Germline V gives CDR1 SGHRS, CDR2 YFSETQ.

The V gene is TRBV2, the J gene TRBJ2-1; D may be TRBD1 (6 bases). The V gene's germline CDR1 is SNHLY and CDR2 FYNNEI. This CDR3 has 14 amino acids. Trimming took off 5 bases at V and 0 bases at J, with 8 bases between the two ends. The CDR3 bases are TGTGCCAGCAGTAGGGGGAGCTCCTACAATGAGCAGTTCTTC. Encoded protein: CASSRGSSYNEQFF. Variable domain in full (rest from reference TRBV2 and TRBJ2-1): EPEVTQTPSHQVTQMGQEVILRCVPISNHLYFYWYRQILGQKVEFLVSFYNNEISEKSEIFDDQFSVERPDGSNFTLKIRSTKLEDSAMYFCASSRGSSYNEQFFGPGTRLTVL.

The chain combines TRBV19 with TRBJ1-5, with D perhaps TRBD1 (5 bases). V was pared by 8 bases and J by 1 base, with 18 bases between. Germline V gene lookup returns CDR1 LNHDA and CDR2 SQIVND (reference sequence). The CDR3 length is 16 residues. The CDR3: CASGNGGERSNQPQHF. For the CDR3, the DNA is TGTGCCAGTGGGAATGGGGGGGAACGGAGCAATCAGCCCCAGCATTTT.

The CDR3 DNA sequence: TGTGCCAGCAGGCGTGCGGGCGGGAATCAGCCCCAGCATTTT. This translates into CASRRAGGNQPQHF. The rearrangement links TRBV27 to TRBJ1-5; unclear D gene. Germline CDR1 and CDR2: MNHEY and SMNVEV (reference sequence). V was shortened by 6 bases and J by 4 bases, with 13 bases between the two germline ends. This CDR3 is built from 14 residues.

The chain carries TRBV5-4 and TRBJ1-5; D is undetermined. The CDR3 totals 14 residues. Germline V lookup: CDR1 SGHNT, CDR2 YYREEE (reference sequence). V was cut by 0 bases and J by 5 bases, with 9 bases left in between. CDR3 coding DNA: TGTGCCAGCAGCTTGGGCGGGGTGGATCAGCCCCAGCATTTT. It encodes CASSLGGVDQPQHF.